The 13 T cell receptor beta chains below were found in one sample sequenced in a study of vaccination and CD4 T cells after COVID-19. Their antigens remain unidentified. Treatment described: approximately 9-day PBMC culture with coronavirus spike peptide pools or control peptides (ViraFEST assay). The study sequenced cultured CD4+ T cell DNA using the Oncomine TCR Beta short-read assay. TCRdb re-analysed the PCR reads in MiXCR, keeping a single row per CDR3 protein. Of about 15,000 distinct CDR3 sequences in the sample, about 77% were seen once. Sequenced here: CD4+ T cells from blood, cultured in vitro, sampled after SARS-CoV-2 vaccination. Source of these receptors: a human donor who received a COVID-19 vaccine.

The rearrangement joins TRBV11-2 to TRBJ1-5; 8 nucleotides line up with TRBD1. Germline lookup yields CDR1 SGHAT and CDR2 FQNNGV. The CDR3 totals 15 residues. Unmatched junction bases numbered 6, after V lost 4 bases and J lost 4 bases. CDR3 residues: CASSSNRGGNQPQHF. The CDR3 DNA is TGTGCCAGCAGCTCGAACAGGGGGGGAAATCAGCCCCAGCATTTT.

The chain couples TRBV27 to TRBJ1-1; D perhaps matches TRBD1 (5 bases). CDR1 and CDR2 (germline): MNHEY, SMNVEV (reference sequence). Trimming removed 5 bases from V and 1 base from J, with 14 bases in between. The CDR3 runs to 15 residues. The CDR3 protein is CASSTLGGRNTEAFF. Here the CDR3 DNA reads TGTGCCAGCAGTACCTTGGGGGGAAGGAACACTGAAGCTTTCTTT.

This rearrangement joins TRBV15 to TRBJ2-7, with a weak D call TRBD2 (6 bases). The length of the CDR3 is 15 residues. V was shortened by 0 bases and J by 2 bases, with 11 bases between the two germline ends. Germline-derived CDR1 and CDR2 are LNHNV and YYDKDF (reference sequence). CDR3 protein: CATSRDREVTYEQYF. As DNA, the CDR3 is TGTGCCACCAGCAGAGATAGGGAGGTCACCTACGAGCAGTACTTC.

The chain uses TRBV5-4 and TRBJ1-1; 11 positions agree with TRBD1. Germline V CDR1 and CDR2: SGHNT, YYREEE (reference sequence). The V gene end was trimmed by 4 bases and the J gene end by 4 bases; junction bases not matched to a gene: 3. The CDR3 has 14 residues. The CDR3 sequence is CASSPGQGGTEAFF. CDR3 sequence (DNA): TGTGCCAGCAGCCCGGGACAGGGGGGCACTGAAGCTTTCTTT.

In DNA, the CDR3 is TGTGCCAGCAGCCCCCGCGACAGGGGGCAGGTCGGCAATCAGCCCCAGCATTTT. The encoded protein is CASSPRDRGQVGNQPQHF. The chain couples TRBV21-1 to TRBJ1-5; the table's D call TRBD1 went unverified against the DNA. TRBV21-1 is flagged as a pseudogene. This CDR3 is built from 18 residues.

This clonotype has just a few counts. The chain has TRBV10-3 and TRBJ2-5; 7 positions agree with TRBD1. Trimming removed 5 bases from V and 1 base from J; junction bases left unmatched: 4. The germline V gene has CDR1 ENHRY and CDR2 SYGVKD. CDR3 length: 14 residues. CDR3 sequence reads: CAISLGQTQETQYF. Written as DNA, the CDR3 is TGTGCCATCAGTCTGGGACAGACCCAAGAGACCCAGTACTTC.

The chain links TRBV6-1 to TRBJ2-7; no firm D call. The CDR3 is 13 amino acids. The germline gives CDR1 MNHNS, CDR2 SASEGT. V was shortened by 4 bases and J by 0 bases, with 7 bases between the two germline ends. Written as DNA, the CDR3 is TGTGCCAGCAGTGTAGACCTCTCCTACGAGCAGTACTTC. This translates into CASSVDLSYEQYF.

V usage is TRBV7-6 and J usage is TRBJ2-3; 10 bases map to TRBD2. The junction had 10 bases not matched to a gene; V was cut back by 2 bases and J by 2 bases. Germline V gene sequence: CDR1 SGHVS, CDR2 FNYEAQ. This CDR3 region has 18 residues. The CDR3 DNA reads TGTGCCAGCAGCTTAATGGGCGGGACTAGCGAGCACACAGATACGCAGTATTTT. This gives the protein CASSLMGGTSEHTDTQYF.

The chain carries TRBV9 and TRBJ1-3; D remains unclear. This CDR3 contains 16 residues. Looked up from germline, CDR1 is SGDLS and CDR2 is YYNGEE. With 4 bases removed from V and 2 bases from J, the gap between germline ends came to 16 bases. CDR3 coding DNA: TGTGCCAGCAGCCCCGACCCGGGAAACACTGGAAACACCATATATTTT. Translation gives CASSPDPGNTGNTIYF.

V and J are TRBV5-1 and TRBJ1-3; possibly TRBD1 for D (6 bases). The CDR3 has 12 residues. Germline lookup yields CDR1 SGHRS and CDR2 YFSETQ. Trimming pared 8 bases from V and 4 bases from J, leaving 10 bases between. The DNA of the CDR3 is TGCGCCAGTGCAGGGGCAGGAAACACCATATATTTT. Amino acids: CASAGAGNTIYF.

This chain joins TRBV12-3 or TRBV12-4 and TRBJ1-6; D is ambiguous. This CDR3 has 18 amino acids. V gave up 6 bases and J gave up 0 bases, with 18 bases separating them. CDR3 amino acids: CASSRTGKRSSYNSPLHF. For the CDR3, the DNA is TGTGCCAGCAGCCGGACGGGGAAGAGGAGCTCCTATAATTCACCCCTCCACTTT.

This clonotype came up a few times. The gene calls are TRBV24-1 and TRBJ1-3; weak D call: TRBD1 (5 bases). This CDR3 region has 13 residues. In germline, CDR1 is KGHDR, CDR2 SFDVKD. V was pared by 9 bases and J by 2 bases, with 10 bases between. DNA for the CDR3: TGTGCCACCCGAGGGGTAACTGGAAACACCATATATTTT. The encoded protein is CATRGVTGNTIYF.

This chain joins TRBV19 and TRBJ2-1, with D perhaps matching TRBD2 (6 bases). The V and J ends lost 4 bases and 8 bases respectively, with 15 bases between them. The germline gives CDR1 LNHDA, CDR2 SQIVND (reference sequence). This CDR3 comprises 14 residues. The chain's CDR3 is CASSNGRGLDEQFF. The CDR3 DNA reads as TGTGCCAGTAGTAATGGACGGGGGTTGGATGAGCAGTTCTTC.